The sequence of this T cell receptor (beta chain) was determined in a study of T cell responses to AZD1222 COVID-19 vaccine (dated by TCRdb to 2020 to 2023). Regarding the complete study: AZD1222 recipients given second doses at about 4 weeks or at about 12 weeks were pooled, since spike-specific TCR depth and breadth were not found to differ between the two schedules. TCR sequencing was performed for about 250 trial participants, of whom 200 to 220 were given two doses of AZD1222 and some 26 were given two doses of MenACWY control vaccine. Trial participants were enrolled by age into 18-55, 56-69 and 70-plus year subgroups, with around 150, 28 and 57 TCR-sequenced participants respectively. Broad study findings and their caveats: Most participants were white British and females outnumbered males, and the authors suggested that clonal diversity may have been underestimated. A significant rise in spike-specific TCR breadth and depth was observed after two AZD1222 doses relative to day 0 and relative to MenACWY recipients. The 56-69-year group was small, and its depth increase did not reach significance, likely because of low power. The whole spike protein was spanned by vaccine-associated CD4 TCRs, and dominant responses were seen in regions 160-218 and 743-854. Conclusions about previously exposed vaccinees are limited because only six or seven AZD1222 recipients were SARS-CoV-2 seropositive at baseline. Reportedly, almost half of the unique spike-specific TCRs recognized epitopes lying outside the regions that are mutated in the B.1.351 and B.1.1.7 variants. No day 14 peak-response samples were available, so repertoires were characterized only after the peak T cell response.

The CDR3 regions of human TCRbeta chains were subjected to immunosequencing. Per the original workflow: TCRs in the repertoires were matched against a reference library of SARS-CoV-2-specific TCRs that had been generated with the MIRA antigen-specificity platform. Breadth was defined as the fraction of unique TCRs that were SARS-CoV-2-associated. Depth was defined as the fraction of total T cells that were SARS-CoV-2-associated. Using the MIRA data, each spike-specific TCR was mapped to the spike region that the TCR reacts to and placed in a CD4 or CD8 class. Log10-transformed breadth and depth values were compared by one-way ANOVA with Sidak's multiple comparisons tests. What TCRdb holds here is the immuneACCESS table cut down to in-frame rearrangements. Part of the clones is not present; checked against another copy, under half of the missing clones reflect an unresolved V gene, and the others are unexplained. V, J and clone size reflect that table, while D and trimming were determined from the DNA. This sample gives 85,000 to 110,000 clones in total; around 90% of them show up just once. The top ten hold 20% to 25% of the sample.

The time point tag for this specimen amounts to: baseline before first vaccination. Samples from vaccinated people were obtained from the UK trials COV001 and COV002, which included a single-blind randomized controlled phase 2/3 trial of AZD1222 (ChAdOx1 nCoV-19) in healthy adults. For TCRbeta chain sequencing, PBMC samples were collected from trial participants at day 0 and at day 28 after the second dose. CDR1 and CDR2, per the germline V gene (reference sequence), are GTSNPN and SVGIG. Cut back by 2 bases and 11 bases, the V and J ends lie 18 bases apart. Its CDR3 holds 13 amino acids, cysteine through phenylalanine. Only the CDR3 part of the read is kept: 39 bases, read in frame from the first base. Turning to this clone: Its antigen is still unknown. No quality values exist for individual bases; no much larger clone is one base distant.

Recombination joined TRBV30 with TRBJ2-5; the best D guess is TRBD2, with 6 bases matching. This clonotype originated in an adult in good health. The starting material was peripheral blood, obtained on day 0 of AZD1222 vaccination. In nucleotides, the sequence is TGTGCCTGGAGTACAGACAGCCGGGGGTCTCAGTACTTC. Its translation reads: CAWSTDSRGSQYF.